The 10 T cell receptor beta chains listed next were all sequenced from one sample in a study of OX40 agonist ivuxolimab in advanced cancers. Sequencing used immunoSEQ multiplex PCR; TCRdb keeps in-frame clones, though not all of them. The sample lists just under 65,000 clones; roughly four fifths were seen once. Sequencing used CD4+ or CD8+ T cells sorted from blood, obtained in a trial of the OX40 agonist ivuxolimab. All receptors derive from an adult with an advanced solid tumor such as melanoma, head and neck, liver or kidney cancer.

This chain connects TRBV18 to TRBJ1-4; 8 bases map to TRBD1. The V segment lost 0 bases and the J segment 14 bases; nucleotides outside the gene matches: 11. CDR1 is KGHSH and CDR2 is LQKENI in the germline V gene. The CDR3 is 15 residues long. In nucleotides, the CDR3 is TGTGCCAGCTCACCACCTGCCGGACAGGGAAGTAGTCTGTTTTTT. Translated, it gives CASSPPAGQGSSLFF.

The chain carries TRBV10-3 and TRBJ2-3; D is unresolved. The germline V gene has CDR1 ENHRY and CDR2 SYGVKD. The CDR3 loop spans 12 amino acids. Trimming removed 4 bases from V and 6 bases from J, with 8 bases in between. DNA for the CDR3: TGTGCCATCAGTGGGCAGGAGGATACGCAGTATTTT. This sequence encodes CAISGQEDTQYF.

The chain couples TRBV6-5 to TRBJ1-1, with 8 positions matching TRBD1. Trimming cost V 5 bases and J 5 bases; bases outside gene matches: 7. The germline gives CDR1 MNHEY, CDR2 SVGAGI. CDR3 length: 14 amino acids. DNA of the CDR3: TGTGCCAGCAGTCTCCGGGACAGGCGAACTGAAGCTTTCTTT. The encoded protein is CASSLRDRRTEAFF.

The J gene is TRBJ1-1, the V gene TRBV7-6; D ambiguous. Germline V CDR1 and CDR2: SGHVS, FNYEAQ. This CDR3 region has 13 residues. Trimming removed 3 bases from V and 3 bases from J, with 8 bases in between. The CDR3 here is CASSLRRYTEAFF. The DNA of the CDR3 is TGTGCCAGCAGCTTGCGACGGTACACTGAAGCTTTCTTT.

The rearrangement joins TRBV27 to TRBJ2-5; D is possibly TRBD2 (5 bases). The CDR3 sequence is 15 residues long. Germline V gives CDR1 MNHEY, CDR2 SMNVEV (reference sequence). The V gene lost 4 bases and the J gene lost 2 bases, with 14 bases spanning the gap. DNA of the CDR3: TGTGCCAGCAGTTCCTGGACTTCGGGGCAAGAGACCCAGTACTTC. Translated, it gives CASSSWTSGQETQYF.

V usage is TRBV4-1 and J usage is TRBJ2-2; tentatively, D is TRBD1 (5 bases). Germline CDR1 reads MGHRA; CDR2 reads YSYEKL. The CDR3 consists of 17 residues. V was pared by 0 bases and J by 0 bases, with 11 bases between. The CDR3 region has the DNA TGCGCCAGCAGCCAAGATCGTAGGGGTCCGAACACCGGGGAGCTGTTTTTT. Its protein product is CASSQDRRGPNTGELFF.

V is TRBV2 and J is TRBJ2-7, with 10 bases aligning to TRBD1. The junction had 9 bases not matched to a gene; V was cut back by 2 bases and J by 5 bases. The V gene's germline CDR1 is SNHLY and CDR2 FYNNEI. The CDR3 loop spans 16 amino acids. The CDR3 reads CASSELRTGGINEQYF. In DNA form, the CDR3 reads TGTGCCAGCAGTGAACTACGGACAGGGGGTATCAACGAGCAGTACTTC.

V gene TRBV5-1 combines with J gene TRBJ1-4; D is ambiguous. Deletions cut 0 bases from V and 3 bases from J, with 3 bases between. The CDR3 is 13 residues long. From germline, CDR1 is SGHRS and CDR2 YFSETQ. This CDR3 reads CASSLDSNEKLFF. DNA for the CDR3: TGCGCCAGCAGCTTGGACTCTAATGAAAAACTGTTTTTT.

This clone has ten or more counts. The V and J genes are TRBV2 and TRBJ2-2; no definite D call. V shed 6 bases and J shed 3 bases, with 8 bases lying between them. The germline CDR1 and CDR2 sequences are SNHLY and FYNNEI. The CDR3 length is 13 residues. The CDR3: CASSYTDTGELFF. The CDR3 nucleotides are TGTGCCAGCAGCTACACAGACACCGGGGAGCTGTTTTTT.

The chain links TRBV10-3 to TRBJ2-7, with 7 nucleotides matching TRBD2. Per the germline V gene, CDR1 is ENHRY and CDR2 is SYGVKD. V dropped 0 bases and J dropped 3; count of bases not matched to a gene: 11. This CDR3 comprises 17 residues. The CDR3 coding sequence is TGTGCCATCAGTGAGTCGAGTGGTAGCGGGTATTTCTACGAGCAGTACTTC. It codes for CAISESSGSGYFYEQYF.